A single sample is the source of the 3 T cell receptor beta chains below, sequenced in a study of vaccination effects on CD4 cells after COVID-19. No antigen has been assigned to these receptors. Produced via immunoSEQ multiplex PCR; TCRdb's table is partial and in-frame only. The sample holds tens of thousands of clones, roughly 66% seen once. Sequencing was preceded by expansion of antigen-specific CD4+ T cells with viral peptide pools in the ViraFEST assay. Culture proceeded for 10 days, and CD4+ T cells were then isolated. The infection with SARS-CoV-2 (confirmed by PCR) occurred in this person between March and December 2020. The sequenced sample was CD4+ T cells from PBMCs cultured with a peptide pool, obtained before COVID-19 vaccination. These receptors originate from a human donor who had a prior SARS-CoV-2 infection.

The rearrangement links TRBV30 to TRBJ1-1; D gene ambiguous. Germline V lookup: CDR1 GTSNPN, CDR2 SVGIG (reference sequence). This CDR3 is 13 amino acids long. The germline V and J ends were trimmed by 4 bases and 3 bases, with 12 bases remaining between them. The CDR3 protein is CAWKMGIYTEAFF. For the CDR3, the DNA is TGTGCCTGGAAAATGGGCATCTACACTGAAGCTTTCTTT.

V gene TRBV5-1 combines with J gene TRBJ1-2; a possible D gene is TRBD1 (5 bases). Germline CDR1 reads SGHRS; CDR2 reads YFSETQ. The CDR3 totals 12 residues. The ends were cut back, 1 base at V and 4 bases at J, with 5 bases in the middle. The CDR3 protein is CASSLQGYGYTF. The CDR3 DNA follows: TGCGCCAGCAGCTTGCAGGGCTATGGCTACACCTTC.

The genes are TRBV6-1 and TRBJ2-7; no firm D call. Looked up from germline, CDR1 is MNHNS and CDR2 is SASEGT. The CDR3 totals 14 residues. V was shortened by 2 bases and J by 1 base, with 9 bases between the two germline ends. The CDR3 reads CASSESAVSYEQYF. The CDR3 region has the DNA TGTGCCAGCAGTGAATCGGCAGTTTCCTACGAGCAGTACTTC.